This entry lists 23 T cell receptor beta chains sequenced from one sample in a study of CD8 T cells in ankylosing spondylitis. Notes on the study in general: Blood from ankylosing spondylitis patients appeared to carry a characteristic roughly 8-variant TCR beta motif.

Their cognate antigens are unknown. MiXCR, run by TCRdb on the 5' RACE reads, gives a single entry per CDR3 protein. The sample lists roughly 470,000 distinct CDR3 sequences; more than 25% were seen once. The sequenced sample was blood, either unsorted or a sorted T cell fraction (not recorded which). Source of these receptors: a male donor with ankylosing spondylitis.

The chain is built from TRBV5-5 and TRBJ2-3; D perhaps matches TRBD1 (5 bases). CDR3 size: 14 residues. V was trimmed by 5 bases and J by 2 bases, leaving 12 bases between them. The germline gives CDR1 SGHKS, CDR2 YYEKEE (reference sequence). CDR3 sequence reads: CASRGQAYTDTQYF. The CDR3 DNA reads as TGTGCCAGCAGGGGGCAAGCCTACACAGATACGCAGTATTTT.

The J gene is TRBJ2-2, the V gene TRBV6-2 or TRBV6-3; 11 bases align to TRBD1. The V gene's germline CDR1 is MNHEY and CDR2 SVGEGT. Trimming cost V 2 bases and J 6 bases; bases outside gene matches: 14. The CDR3 covers 19 residues. CDR3 region: CASSYHRTGGPKGPGELFF. The DNA of the CDR3 is TGTGCCAGCAGTTACCACAGGACAGGGGGCCCCAAAGGTCCCGGGGAGCTGTTTTTT.

This clonotype showed up just a few times. This chain links TRBV2 with TRBJ1-1; D perhaps matches TRBD1 (5 bases). Trimming pared 5 bases from V and 1 base from J, leaving 11 bases between. The germline V gene has CDR1 SNHLY and CDR2 FYNNEI. CDR3 size: 14 residues. The DNA for the CDR3 is TGTGCCAGCAGTATCTTGGGGGGGAACACTGAAGCTTTCTTT. This codes for CASSILGGNTEAFF.

The J gene is TRBJ2-3, the V gene TRBV5-1, with 7 bases matching TRBD1. The CDR3 loop spans 18 amino acids. Germline-derived CDR1 and CDR2 are SGHRS and YFSETQ. Trimming removed 6 bases from V and 2 bases from J; junction bases left unmatched: 18. The CDR3 DNA reads as TGCGCCAGCACCTCCTCCAGGGGTACAGGGGCTGACACAGATACGCAGTATTTT. Its protein is CASTSSRGTGADTDTQYF.

A few counts support this clonotype. The CDR3 sequence is CASSTGPRQPQHF. CDR3 bases: TGTGCCAGTAGTACAGGGCCTCGACAGCCCCAGCATTTT. The chain recombines TRBV6-4 with TRBJ1-5; TRBD1 is a possible D gene (6 bases). This CDR3 spans 13 amino acids. Germline V gene lookup returns CDR1 MRHNA and CDR2 SNTAGT. V lost 9 bases, J lost 7 bases, and 16 bases lay in between.

This clonotype was observed a handful of times. V and J are TRBV15 and TRBJ2-3; D not certain. The CDR3 loop spans 14 amino acids. V gave up 8 bases and J gave up 3 bases, with 15 bases separating them. Germline CDR1 is LNHNV and CDR2 is YYDKDF (reference sequence). The CDR3 sequence: CATSGFLMTDTQYF. DNA of the CDR3: TGTGCCACCTCAGGATTCCTGATGACAGATACGCAGTATTTT.

This clonotype was observed a handful of times. The chain carries TRBV5-1 and TRBJ1-1; D perhaps matches TRBD1 (5 bases). The CDR3 has 14 residues. The germline gives CDR1 SGHRS, CDR2 YFSETQ. Trimming shortened V by 3 bases and J by 4 bases, and 13 bases separated the two germline ends. This chain's CDR3 is CASSSGSGSTEAFF. DNA for the CDR3: TGCGCCAGCAGCTCGGGGTCAGGGTCCACTGAAGCTTTCTTT.

This clonotype was observed a single time. The rearrangement joins TRBV9 to TRBJ1-4; no reliable D call. The V gene's germline CDR1 is SGDLS and CDR2 YYNGEE. The CDR3 has 14 residues. Trimming cost V 3 bases and J 5 bases, with 11 bases left between them. This CDR3 is CASSAEIANEKLFF. CDR3 DNA: TGTGCCAGCAGCGCAGAGATCGCCAATGAAAAACTGTTTTTT.

The J gene is TRBJ2-3, the V gene TRBV12-3 or TRBV12-4; D not certain. The CDR3 runs to 15 residues. V was clipped by 5 bases and J by 2 bases, with 14 bases between them. The CDR3 sequence is CASSRSVLFTDTQYF. CDR3 nucleotide sequence: TGTGCCAGCAGTCGTTCCGTCCTATTCACAGATACGCAGTATTTT.

The J gene is TRBJ1-2, the V gene TRBV4-1, with a tentative D call TRBD1 (5 bases). V lost 0 bases and J lost 4, with 15 bases in between. Germline assignment: CDR1 MGHRA and CDR2 YSYEKL. This CDR3 spans 16 amino acids. The CDR3 spells CASSQDYGRAGYGYTF. CDR3 nucleotide sequence: TGCGCCAGCAGCCAAGATTACGGCAGGGCTGGCTATGGCTACACCTTC.

The J gene is TRBJ2-3, the V gene TRBV7-8; D is uncertain. The CDR3 extends over 13 amino acids. Germline loops: CDR1 SGHVS, CDR2 FQNEAQ. Trimming stripped 3 bases from V and 5 bases from J, with 9 bases between. The CDR3 DNA reads TGTGCCAGCAGCTTTCTGGCTAAAGATACGCAGTATTTT. Its protein is CASSFLAKDTQYF. The complete variable domain, with remaining parts taken from reference TRBV7-8 and TRBJ2-3, reads GAGVSQSPRYKVAKRGQDVALRCDPISGHVSLFWYQQALGQGPEFLTYFQNEAQLDKSGLPSDRFFAERPEGSVSTLKIQRTQQEDSAVYLCASSFLAKDTQYFGPGTRLTVL.

The chain combines TRBV2 with TRBJ1-1, with unresolved D. The germline V gene has CDR1 SNHLY and CDR2 FYNNEI. V lost 8 bases and J 7 bases, leaving 17 bases between the germline ends. This CDR3 spans 13 amino acids. CDR3: CASSLAEKGEAFF. The CDR3 nucleotides are TGTGCCAGCTCGCTGGCGGAAAAAGGTGAAGCTTTCTTT.

J is TRBJ1-5 and V is TRBV2; D is undetermined. CDR3 length: 14 residues. V was clipped by 4 bases and J by 6 bases, with 13 bases between them. The germline CDR1 and CDR2 sequences are SNHLY and FYNNEI. The CDR3 nucleotides are TGTGCCAGCAGTGCGGAAGGGTGGGGTCAGCCCCAGCATTTT. Translation gives CASSAEGWGQPQHF.

The CDR3 sequence is CASSSPTGLRGTGELFF. The CDR3 DNA reads TGTGCCAGCAGTTCCCCCACAGGTCTCCGAGGCACCGGGGAGCTGTTTTTT. V is TRBV12-3 or TRBV12-4 and J is TRBJ2-2; tentative D call: TRBD1 (5 bases). The CDR3 has 17 residues. V gave up 4 bases and J gave up 4 bases, with 19 bases separating them.

This clonotype showed up just a few times. The V gene is TRBV24-1, the J gene TRBJ2-5, with 8 positions matching TRBD2. Germline CDR1 reads KGHDR; CDR2 reads SFDVKD. The length of the CDR3 is 15 residues. Unmatched junction bases numbered 6, after V lost 3 bases and J lost 4 bases. The CDR3 nucleotides read TGTGCCACCAGTGATCCCCGGGAGGGCGGAGAGACCCAGTACTTC. This encodes CATSDPREGGETQYF.

This clonotype appeared a few times. The rearrangement uses TRBV5-1 and TRBJ1-1; a possible D gene is TRBD1 (6 bases). Trimming removed 0 bases from V and 6 bases from J, with 9 bases in between. Germline V gene sequence: CDR1 SGHRS, CDR2 YFSETQ. CDR3 length equals 13 residues. The CDR3 is CASSLVPGAEAFF. The CDR3 nucleotides are TGCGCCAGCAGCTTGGTTCCAGGGGCTGAAGCTTTCTTT.

The CDR3 coding sequence is TGTGCCAGCAGTTCCGACAGGGGTAGCAATCAGCCCCAGCATTTT. Protein product: CASSSDRGSNQPQHF. The rearrangement uses TRBV5-8 and TRBJ1-5; 8 positions agree with TRBD1. V gave up 5 bases and J gave up 0 bases; unmatched junction bases: 4. The CDR3 consists of 15 residues. Germline V gene sequence: CDR1 SGHTS, CDR2 YDEGEE.

There are a few counts of this clonotype. The V gene is TRBV20-1, the J gene TRBJ1-6, with 10 bases matching TRBD1. The CDR3 covers 15 residues. With 3 bases clipped from V and 9 bases from J, the junction kept 8 bases outside the gene matches. The V gene's germline CDR1 is DFQATT and CDR2 SNEGSKA (reference sequence). CDR3 loop: CSARGGTGEVSPLHF. Written as DNA, the CDR3 is TGCAGTGCTAGGGGGGGGACAGGGGAGGTTTCACCCCTCCACTTT.

The chain joins TRBV7-2 to TRBJ1-4; D is possibly TRBD1 (6 bases). The V gene's germline CDR1 is SGHTA and CDR2 FQGNSA. V was cut by 5 bases and J by 8 bases, with 18 bases left in between. The CDR3 spans 15 residues. The CDR3 spells CASSPQGTGREKLFF. The CDR3 DNA reads TGTGCCAGCAGCCCACAAGGTACAGGGAGAGAAAAACTGTTTTTT. Full variable domain (outside the CDR3, taken from reference TRBV7-2 and TRBJ1-4): GAGVSQSPSNKVTEKGKDVELRCDPISGHTALYWYRQSLGQGLEFLIYFQGNSAPDKSGLPSDRFSAERTGGSVSTLTIQRTQQEDSAVYLCASSPQGTGREKLFFGSGTQLSVL.

This clonotype has a handful of counts. The chain joins TRBV7-9 to TRBJ2-7; the D is unclear. With 2 bases removed from V and 3 bases from J, the gap between germline ends came to 11 bases. The germline V gene encodes CDR1 SEHNR and CDR2 FQNEAQ (reference sequence). CDR3 size: 14 residues. CDR3 protein: CASSLPGRIYEQYF. In DNA, the CDR3 is TGTGCCAGCAGCTTACCTGGTCGGATCTACGAGCAGTACTTC. Drawing the rest from reference TRBV7-9 and TRBJ2-7, the complete variable domain is DTGVSQNPRHKITKRGQNVTFRCDPISEHNRLYWYRQTLGQGPEFLTYFQNEAQLEKSRLLSDRFSAERPKGSFSTLEIQRTEQGDSAMYLCASSLPGRIYEQYFGPGTRLTVT.

The count of this clonotype is one. This chain connects TRBV2 to TRBJ2-3; TRBD2 might be the D (6 bases). This CDR3 spans 11 amino acids. Trimming cost V 7 bases and J 6 bases, with 8 bases left between them. Per the germline V gene, CDR1 is SNHLY and CDR2 is FYNNEI. This CDR3 is CASNLADTQYF. The CDR3, as DNA: TGTGCCAGCAATCTAGCGGATACGCAGTATTTT.

There are many counts of this clonotype. The chain carries TRBV5-1 and TRBJ2-7, with a possible D match to TRBD2 (6 bases). Germline V CDR1 and CDR2: SGHRS, YFSETQ. Trimming took off 4 bases at V and 1 base at J, with 15 bases between the two ends. The CDR3 has 15 amino acids. CDR3 sequence: CASSVGGAGSYEQYF. CDR3 DNA: TGCGCCAGCAGCGTGGGCGGGGCGGGATCCTACGAGCAGTACTTC.

The V and J genes are TRBV11-2 and TRBJ2-5; D might be TRBD1 or TRBD2, each matching 5 bases. The CDR3 sequence is 15 residues long. With 4 bases removed from V and 4 bases from J, the gap between germline ends came to 16 bases. The germline CDR1 and CDR2 sequences are SGHAT and FQNNGV. The CDR3 bases are TGTGCCAGCAGCTCCACCGGGGCCTCGGGAGAGACCCAGTACTTC. Encoded protein: CASSSTGASGETQYF.